The 27 T cell receptor beta chains presented below share a single source sample, sequenced in a study of shared clonotypes between healthy human individuals. Naive CD8 populations comprised CD45RO-negative cells positively selected for CCR7, excluding terminally differentiated effector memory CD45RA+ cells. Clones were sequenced by immunoSEQ multiplex PCR, and TCRdb holds only the in-frame ones, with some missing. This sample carries more than 2 million clones, 85% to 95% of them seen once, and the ten largest clones take approximately 1.7%. Material for sequencing was naive CD8+ T cells from PBMCs. Receptors were obtained from a man in his late teens or twenties in good health. Some clones in this sample may be carry-over from other donors' samples.

Notes on this clone: Other DNA variants within this sample encode the same CDR3. The rearrangement joins TRBV9 to TRBJ2-5, with D tentatively TRBD2 (6 bases). The CDR3 has 14 residues. Per germline, CDR1 SGDLS and CDR2 YYNGEE. Trimming cost V 0 bases and J 4 bases, with 10 bases left between them. CDR3 residues: CASSVGGTPETQYF. For the CDR3, the DNA is TGTGCCAGCAGCGTAGGAGGGACTCCAGAGACCCAGTACTTC.

As to this clone: Different DNA sequences within this sample yield the same CDR3. The rearrangement uses TRBV29-1 and TRBJ2-1, with D uncertain. The CDR3 has 11 residues. Germline loops: CDR1 SQVTM, CDR2 ANQGSEA. V lost 3 bases and J lost 5, with 5 bases in between. The CDR3 region is CSVEGNNEQFF. The CDR3 DNA reads TGCAGCGTTGAGGGTAACAATGAGCAGTTCTTC.

The V call is TRBV28, the J call TRBJ2-3; TRBD1 matches 7 bases. Germline CDR1 is MDHEN and CDR2 is SYDVKM. Losses at the gene ends were 6 bases for V and 5 bases for J; bases not matched to a gene: 2. The CDR3 is 12 residues long. The CDR3 loop reads CASRQGLDTQYF. The CDR3 region has the DNA TGTGCCAGCAGACAGGGGTTAGATACGCAGTATTTT.

This rearrangement joins TRBV7-8 to TRBJ2-5; D unresolved. Germline CDR1 is SGHVS and CDR2 is FQNEAQ. The CDR3 extends over 14 amino acids. The V end was cut by 2 bases, the J end by 4 bases, with 11 bases between. In nucleotides, the CDR3 is TGTGCCAGCAGCTTACGTAAGGGCGGAGAGACCCAGTACTTC. This codes for CASSLRKGGETQYF.

With regard to this clone: The identical CDR3 is also encoded by other nucleotide sequences in the sample. This rearrangement joins TRBV11-2 to TRBJ2-1, with 9 bases identical to TRBD1. V dropped 5 bases and J dropped 3; count of bases not matched to a gene: 5. This CDR3 comprises 15 residues. The V gene's germline CDR1 is SGHAT and CDR2 FQNNGV. The CDR3 DNA reads as TGTGCCAGCAGCCCAGACAGGGGGTTCTACAATGAGCAGTTCTTC. Its protein is CASSPDRGFYNEQFF. The whole variable domain, remainder taken from reference TRBV11-2 and TRBJ2-1, is EAGVAQSPRYKIIEKRQSVAFWCNPISGHATLYWYQQILGQGPKLLIQFQNNGVVDDSQLPKDRFSAERLKGVDSTLKIQPAKLEDSAVYLCASSPDRGFYNEQFFGPGTRLTVL.

This chain joins TRBV6-1 and TRBJ2-7; D remains unclear. Trimming took 7 bases from V and 3 from J, leaving 16 bases between them. Germline CDR1 is MNHNS and CDR2 is SASEGT. This CDR3 has 14 residues. The CDR3, as DNA: TGTGCCAGCAATGATGGATACTTTGGCTACGAGCAGTACTTC. It yields the protein CASNDGYFGYEQYF.

This clone appeared once. This chain connects TRBV7-2 to TRBJ2-5; 8 bases are shared with TRBD1. This CDR3 region has 16 residues. The V gene end was trimmed by 4 bases and the J gene end by 4 bases; junction bases not matched to a gene: 11. Germline CDR1 and CDR2: SGHTA and FQGNSA. DNA of the CDR3: TGTGCCAGCAGCTCCAGACAGGGGTGGAGGGCAGAGACCCAGTACTTC. Residues: CASSSRQGWRAETQYF.

The rearrangement joins TRBV7-3 to TRBJ2-1, with unresolved D. CDR3 size: 16 residues. CDR1 and CDR2 from the germline V gene are SGHTA and FQGTGA. V lost 5 bases, J lost 4 bases, and 18 bases lay in between. DNA for the CDR3: TGTGCCAGCAGCGACACCGTGGGTATCAGATACAATGAGCAGTTCTTC. It specifies CASSDTVGIRYNEQFF.

The V gene is TRBV7-2, the J gene TRBJ2-1; D may be TRBD1 (6 bases). Germline CDR1 and CDR2: SGHTA and FQGNSA. V lost 3 bases to trimming and J lost 1 base, with 10 bases between them. This CDR3 is 15 amino acids long. The CDR3 reads CASSFGTQSYNEQFF. CDR3 DNA: TGTGCCAGCAGCTTCGGGACACAATCCTACAATGAGCAGTTCTTC. Supplemented by reference TRBV7-2 and TRBJ2-1, the full variable domain reads GAGVSQSPSNKVTEKGKDVELRCDPISGHTALYWYRQSLGQGLEFLIYFQGNSAPDKSGLPSDRFSAERTGGSVSTLTIQRTQQEDSAVYLCASSFGTQSYNEQFFGPGTRLTVL.

This rearrangement joins TRBV20-1 to TRBJ1-1; no reliable D call. The V gene lost 6 bases and the J gene lost 6 bases, with 11 bases spanning the gap. CDR1 is DFQATT and CDR2 is SNEGSKA in the germline V gene (reference sequence). The length of the CDR3 is 11 residues. The CDR3: CSAMNPAEAFF. The CDR3 DNA reads as TGCAGTGCAATGAACCCGGCTGAAGCTTTCTTT.

The chain has TRBV6-5 and TRBJ2-5; 12 bases align to TRBD2. With 6 bases clipped from V and 5 bases from J, the junction kept 7 bases outside the gene matches. Germline V gene sequence: CDR1 MNHEY, CDR2 SVGAGI. The CDR3 contains 15 residues. The CDR3 sequence is CASSRTSGIGETQYF. The CDR3 nucleotides read TGTGCCAGCAGCCGGACTAGCGGGATAGGGGAGACCCAGTACTTC.

The CDR3 spells CASSLGLPYEQYF. The CDR3 bases are TGTGCCAGCAGCCTAGGTCTTCCCTACGAGCAGTACTTC. The J gene is TRBJ2-7, the V gene TRBV5-4; the D is unclear. The germline CDR1 and CDR2 sequences are SGHNT and YYREEE (reference sequence). This CDR3 is built from 13 residues. The V gene lost 4 bases and the J gene lost 2 bases, with 10 bases spanning the gap.

The chain's CDR3 is CATSRDRAYINTEAFF. The CDR3 DNA reads as TGTGCCACCAGCAGAGACCGGGCCTACATAAACACTGAAGCTTTCTTT. The gene calls are TRBV15 and TRBJ1-1; unclear D gene. This CDR3 has 16 residues. Germline-derived CDR1 and CDR2 are LNHNV and YYDKDF (reference sequence). The V end lost 0 bases, the J end lost 2 bases, and 13 bases lay between the germline ends.

This clone was observed a single time. The chain couples TRBV7-8 to TRBJ2-3, with 10 nucleotides matching TRBD1. The CDR3 length is 20 residues. CDR1 and CDR2 from the germline V gene are SGHVS and FQNEAQ. The V segment lost 2 bases and the J segment 1 base; nucleotides outside the gene matches: 15. The CDR3 protein is CASSLRLETGGAGGTDTQYF. CDR3 nucleotides: TGTGCCAGCAGCTTACGGCTCGAGACAGGGGGCGCGGGGGGCACAGATACGCAGTATTTT.

The chain employs TRBV29-1 and TRBJ2-7, with D possibly being TRBD1 (6 bases). Germline V gene lookup returns CDR1 SQVTM and CDR2 ANQGSEA. The CDR3 loop spans 13 amino acids. V lost 3 bases and J 3 bases, leaving 12 bases between the germline ends. CDR3 bases: TGCAGCGTTGACCACAGGGAAAACTACGAGCAGTACTTC. It specifies CSVDHRENYEQYF.

The V gene is TRBV19, the J gene TRBJ2-1; 9 nucleotides agree with TRBD2. This CDR3 region has 15 residues. V lost 7 bases, J lost 2 bases, and 6 bases stayed unmatched. Germline CDR1 is LNHDA and CDR2 is SQIVND (reference sequence). The CDR3 DNA is TGTGCCAGTAAACGGGGACTAGCCACCTACAATGAGCAGTTCTTC. Residues: CASKRGLATYNEQFF.

The chain links TRBV28 to TRBJ2-3; D not certain. Trimming left V 7 bases short and J 2 bases short, with 16 bases between. The CDR3 contains 15 residues. Germline CDR1 MDHEN, CDR2 SYDVKM. The CDR3 reads CASKGGFLFTDTQYF. CDR3 sequence (DNA): TGTGCCAGCAAGGGCGGTTTCCTTTTCACAGATACGCAGTATTTT.

The chain carries TRBV10-2 and TRBJ2-5; D unresolved. Trimming removed 0 bases from V and 10 bases from J, with 9 bases in between. The CDR3 length is 12 residues. Germline V gene sequence: CDR1 WSHSY, CDR2 SAAADI. The CDR3 spells CASSESMWDQYF. The CDR3 coding sequence is TGCGCCAGCAGTGAGTCGATGTGGGACCAGTACTTC.

The chain employs TRBV27 and TRBJ2-2; TRBD1 agrees at 10 bases. Germline V gene sequence: CDR1 MNHEY, CDR2 SMNVEV (reference sequence). This CDR3 has 16 amino acids. The J segment lost 7 bases and the V segment lost 4 bases, leaving 9 bases of the junction unmatched. The CDR3 sequence: CASSSRQGATYGELFF. For the CDR3, the DNA is TGTGCCAGCAGTTCACGACAGGGGGCGACTTACGGGGAGCTGTTTTTT.

The gene calls are TRBV9 and TRBJ2-3, with 7 bases lining up with TRBD2. The CDR3 loop spans 15 amino acids. Germline loops: CDR1 SGDLS, CDR2 YYNGEE. J was trimmed by 0 bases and V by 5 bases; bases with no gene match: 6. The CDR3 loop reads CASRKLATSTDTQYF. Here the CDR3 DNA reads TGTGCCAGCAGGAAACTAGCGACTAGCACAGATACGCAGTATTTT.

This rearrangement joins TRBV27 to TRBJ2-1; D remains ambiguous. The germline CDR1 and CDR2 sequences are MNHEY and SMNVEV (reference sequence). Trimming stripped 5 bases from V and 6 bases from J, with 5 bases between. The CDR3 runs 11 residues. The DNA of the CDR3 is TGTGCCAGCAGTATCTCCAATGAGCAGTTCTTC. Amino acid sequence: CASSISNEQFF.

The V and J genes are TRBV6-5 and TRBJ1-2; no clear D gene. The V end was cut by 6 bases, the J end by 4 bases, with 15 bases between. The germline CDR1 and CDR2 sequences are MNHEY and SVGAGI. This CDR3 comprises 14 residues. The CDR3 spells CASSLEEMGYGYTF. CDR3 nucleotide sequence: TGTGCCAGCAGCCTAGAGGAGATGGGCTATGGCTACACCTTC.

The rearrangement links TRBV4-1 to TRBJ2-1; TRBD2 matches 10 bases. V was clipped by 5 bases and J by 6 bases; unmatched bases: 7. Looked up from germline, CDR1 is MGHRA and CDR2 is YSYEKL. The CDR3 has 15 residues. The CDR3 DNA reads TGCGCCAGCAGCTTTGAGTTAGCGGGAGGCAATGAGCAGTTCTTC. Translated: CASSFELAGGNEQFF.

Remarks on this clone: In the same sample, other DNA sequences code for this CDR3. This rearrangement joins TRBV9 to TRBJ2-7; 12 bases match TRBD1. CDR1 is SGDLS and CDR2 is YYNGEE in the germline V gene. This CDR3 has 14 amino acids. The junction had 5 bases not matched to a gene; V was cut back by 3 bases and J by 7 bases. CDR3 sequence: CASSGDRGPREQYF. In DNA form, the CDR3 reads TGTGCCAGCAGCGGGGACAGGGGGCCTCGTGAGCAGTACTTC.

This chain uses TRBV9 with TRBJ2-3; D unresolved. The V and J ends lost 4 bases and 3 bases respectively, with 21 bases between them. There are 17 residues in the CDR3. Germline V gene lookup returns CDR1 SGDLS and CDR2 YYNGEE. The DNA for the CDR3 is TGTGCCAGCAGCCTCTCTCGGTCGGCTCTCGGGACAGATACGCAGTATTTT. Its translation is CASSLSRSALGTDTQYF.

V usage is TRBV27 and J usage is TRBJ2-5; TRBD2 might be the D (6 bases). This CDR3 has 14 amino acids. Looked up from germline, CDR1 is MNHEY and CDR2 is SMNVEV (reference sequence). The V gene lost 6 bases and the J gene lost 4 bases, with 15 bases spanning the gap. The CDR3 protein is CASSSSARRETQYF. DNA of the CDR3: TGTGCCAGCAGCTCTAGCGCCCGTAGAGAGACCCAGTACTTC.

The chain carries TRBV5-1 and TRBJ1-1; no reliable D call. This CDR3 has 16 amino acids. Trimming took 2 bases from V and 0 from J, leaving 14 bases between them. The germline gives CDR1 SGHRS, CDR2 YFSETQ. CDR3 nucleotides: TGCGCCAGCAGCTTAGAGCTGGGCCCGATGAACACTGAAGCTTTCTTT. Protein: CASSLELGPMNTEAFF. The entire variable domain, with the rest obtained from reference TRBV5-1 and TRBJ1-1, is as follows: KAGVTQTPRYLIKTRGQQVTLSCSPISGHRSVSWYQQTPGQGLQFLFEYFSETQRNKGNFPGRFSGRQFSNSRSEMNVSTLELGDSALYLCASSLELGPMNTEAFFGQGTRLTVV.